These 25 T cell receptor beta chains were sequenced from one sample in a study of breast tumors, draining lymph nodes, adjacent tissues. TCRdb reanalysed the multiplex PCR reads using MiXCR and keeps one entry per CDR3 protein. Of around 150,000 distinct CDR3 sequences in the sample, over 25% were seen once. Samples came from axillary lymph nodes draining the breast cancer. Sequencing used axillary lymph node tissue. All receptors derive from a female donor with breast cancer. Some clones in this sample may be carry-over from other donors' samples.

The rearrangement uses TRBV11-2 and TRBJ2-2; maybe TRBD2 (5 bases). V lost 4 bases to trimming and J lost 0 bases, with 9 bases between them. The germline CDR1 and CDR2 sequences are SGHAT and FQNNGV. The length of the CDR3 is 15 residues. The CDR3 protein is CASSSYGTNTGELFF. The CDR3 region has the DNA TGTGCCAGCAGCTCGTACGGGACGAACACCGGGGAGCTGTTTTTT.

The chain employs TRBV7-2 and TRBJ1-2; D is perhaps TRBD1 (5 bases). Germline V gene lookup returns CDR1 SGHTA and CDR2 FQGNSA. Trimming pared 9 bases from V and 4 bases from J, leaving 12 bases between. The CDR3 is made up of 12 amino acids. CDR3: CARGDGIYGYTF. CDR3 DNA sequence: TGTGCCAGGGGGGACGGGATCTATGGCTACACCTTC.

This clonotype was observed at least ten times. V and J are TRBV9 and TRBJ2-6; TRBD2 matches 7 bases. V gave up 6 bases and J gave up 1 base; unmatched junction bases: 13. This CDR3 region has 18 residues. The germline V gene has CDR1 SGDLS and CDR2 YYNGEE. The CDR3 is CASTPGEGIVSGANVLTF. CDR3 nucleotides: TGTGCCAGCACCCCCGGGGAGGGGATAGTATCTGGGGCCAACGTCCTGACTTTC.

This clonotype occurred many times. This chain links TRBV19 with TRBJ2-3; 14 nucleotides align to TRBD2. The CDR3 length is 16 residues. The V segment lost 8 bases and the J segment 6 bases; nucleotides outside the gene matches: 10. Per germline, CDR1 LNHDA and CDR2 SQIVND (reference sequence). The CDR3 reads CASQRLAGGPADTQYF. The DNA for the CDR3 is TGTGCCAGTCAACGACTAGCGGGGGGGCCGGCTGATACGCAGTATTTT.

With respect to this clonotype: Given the absence of the conserved phenylalanine or tryptophan at the CDR3 end, a read error is likely. CDR3 amino acids: CSAYPQGQFNYGYTS. CDR3 coding DNA: TGCAGTGCTTATCCACAGGGGCAGTTCAACTATGGCTACACCTCC. The chain uses TRBV20-1 and TRBJ1-2, with 7 bases lining up with TRBD1. Germline CDR1 DFQATT, CDR2 SNEGSKA (reference sequence). The CDR3 length is 15 residues. V shed 5 bases, J shed 2 bases, and the junction held 11 bases outside the gene matches.

A word on this clonotype: This may be a read error: a much more frequent sequence differs by one nucleotide. This sequence joins TRBV11-3 and TRBJ2-5; D could derive from TRBD1 or TRBD2 (5 bases each). CDR1 SGHNT and CDR2 YENEEA come from the germline V gene. V shed 5 bases and J shed 5 bases, with 18 bases lying between them. The CDR3 runs 15 residues. The CDR3 here is CASSDPGPAMETQYF. The CDR3 DNA reads as TGTGCCAGCAGCGACCCGGGGCCTGCGATGGAGACCCAGTACTTC.

This clonotype is medium-sized within its sample. The rearrangement joins TRBV5-5 to TRBJ1-2; D gene uncertain. V was trimmed by 0 bases and J by 0 bases, leaving 9 bases between them. The length of the CDR3 is 15 residues. In germline, CDR1 is SGHKS, CDR2 YYEKEE (reference sequence). This CDR3 reads CASSLGLSPNYGYTF. DNA for the CDR3: TGTGCCAGCAGCTTGGGGTTATCCCCTAACTATGGCTACACCTTC.

Ten or more counts support this clonotype. This sequence joins TRBV12-3 or TRBV12-4 and TRBJ2-1; possibly TRBD1 or TRBD2 for D (6 bases each). This CDR3 spans 12 amino acids. V lost 9 bases and J lost 7, with 13 bases in between. The CDR3 is CASKGGGNEQFF. The CDR3 DNA reads as TGTGCCAGTAAGGGGGGAGGAAATGAGCAGTTCTTC.

The table lists this clonotype with many counts. The V gene is TRBV10-2, the J gene TRBJ2-7; 12 positions agree with TRBD1. Trimming at V came to 6 bases and at J to 5 bases, leaving 5 bases not matched to a gene. Germline V gene data show CDR1 as WSHSY and CDR2 as SAAADI. The length of the CDR3 is 14 residues. The CDR3: CASRMGQGADEQYF. The CDR3 DNA follows: TGCGCCAGCAGGATGGGACAGGGGGCCGACGAGCAGTACTTC.

This clonotype has a count of ten or more. The chain uses TRBV6-5 and TRBJ1-5, with TRBD1 as a possible D gene (5 bases). The CDR3 has 15 amino acids. In germline, CDR1 is MNHEY, CDR2 SVGAGI. Trimming stripped 5 bases from V and 3 bases from J, with 14 bases between. The CDR3 region is CASSLARGPNQPQHF. The CDR3 DNA reads as TGTGCCAGCAGTCTCGCCCGGGGCCCCAATCAGCCCCAGCATTTT.

This clonotype has a count of ten or more. The rearrangement links TRBV3-1 to TRBJ2-5, with 7 bases identical to TRBD2. Germline V CDR1 and CDR2: LGHDT, YNNKEL (reference sequence). This CDR3 contains 14 residues. Germline trimming cut 0 bases from V and 4 bases from J; bases unmatched to any gene: 2. This CDR3 is CASSQESGGETQYF. In nucleotides, the CDR3 is TGTGCCAGCAGCCAAGAGTCGGGGGGAGAGACCCAGTACTTC.

The table lists this clonotype with many counts. The genes are TRBV6-5 and TRBJ2-6; D uncertain. This CDR3 has 17 amino acids. The germline V gene has CDR1 MNHEY and CDR2 SVGAGI. Trimming took off 2 bases at V and 1 base at J, with 12 bases between the two ends. The CDR3 region is CASSYGVEVSGANVLTF. The CDR3 nucleotides are TGTGCCAGCAGTTACGGGGTCGAGGTTTCTGGGGCCAACGTCCTGACTTTC.

At least ten counts were recorded for this clonotype. The J gene is TRBJ2-7, the V gene TRBV7-9; D unresolved. Germline values: CDR1 SEHNR, CDR2 FQNEAQ (reference sequence). CDR3 length: 15 residues. Deletions cut 5 bases from V and 3 bases from J, with 17 bases between. The CDR3 DNA is TGTGCCAGCAGCCCCGATCTCCTATTGTTCTACGAGCAGTACGTC. Its translation: CASSPDLLLFYEQYV.

The CDR3 DNA is TGCGCCAGCAGCCACTCCGGACAGGGGAAGGCTGGAAACACCATATATTTT. It specifies CASSHSGQGKAGNTIYF. V and J are TRBV4-1 and TRBJ1-3; 9 nucleotides agree with TRBD1. Trimming at V came to 3 bases and at J to 2 bases, leaving 8 bases not matched to a gene. The germline V gene has CDR1 MGHRA and CDR2 YSYEKL. The CDR3 consists of 17 residues.

The table lists this clonotype with a few counts. The chain employs TRBV6-5 and TRBJ1-5, with D maybe TRBD1 (6 bases). The CDR3 is 16 amino acids. CDR1 and CDR2 from the germline V gene are MNHEY and SVGAGI. Trimming removed 5 bases from V and 0 bases from J, with 14 bases in between. This chain's CDR3 is CASSPTLGHSNQPQHF. The CDR3 nucleotides are TGTGCCAGCAGTCCTACCCTGGGACATAGCAATCAGCCCCAGCATTTT.

This clonotype showed up many times. The chain has TRBV18 and TRBJ1-4, with D possibly TRBD1 on 6 matching bases. Germline V lookup: CDR1 KGHSH, CDR2 LQKENI. This CDR3 is built from 14 residues. V shed 2 bases and J shed 7 bases, with 11 bases lying between them. The chain's CDR3 is CASSPSQGFEKLFF. The CDR3 DNA reads TGTGCCAGCTCACCATCACAGGGTTTTGAAAAACTGTTTTTT.

This clonotype was seen many times. A clone one base away is much larger, so this may be a read error. In nucleotides, the CDR3 is TGTGCCAGCAGCTTAAGGCCGGGACCCAGCTCTGGGGCCCACGTCCTGACTTTC. It translates to CASSLRPGPSSGAHVLTF. The rearrangement joins TRBV7-8 to TRBJ2-6, with D perhaps assigned TRBD1 or TRBD2 (5 bases each). The germline V gene has CDR1 SGHVS and CDR2 FQNEAQ. CDR3 size: 18 residues.

This clonotype was recorded at least ten times. The chain recombines TRBV3-2 with TRBJ1-3. TRBV3-2 is designated a pseudogene. The CDR3 totals 15 residues. The CDR3 DNA follows: TGTGCCAGCTCGATGGTTGGGAAGTCTGGAAACACCATATATTTT. It codes for CASSMVGKSGNTIYF.

This chain links TRBV20-1 with TRBJ2-7, with 14 positions matching TRBD2. This CDR3 contains 16 residues. With 4 bases clipped from V and 4 bases from J, the junction kept 9 bases outside the gene matches. The germline V gene has CDR1 DFQATT and CDR2 SNEGSKA (reference sequence). The CDR3 spells CSATPLGLAGGYEQYV. The CDR3 region has the DNA TGCAGTGCTACCCCGTTAGGACTAGCGGGGGGTTACGAGCAGTACGTC.

This clonotype appeared a few times. A much larger clone is a single base away; this may be a read error. The chain joins TRBV20-1 to TRBJ2-3; D call uncertain. CDR1 is DFQATT and CDR2 is SNEGSKA in the germline V gene (reference sequence). The CDR3 has 13 residues. V shed 5 bases and J shed 2 bases, with 11 bases lying between them. DNA for the CDR3: TGCAGTGCTTCAAGACAAGTCACAGATACGCAGTATTTT. Encoded protein: CSASRQVTDTQYF.

The sample holds many counts of this clonotype. V usage is TRBV29-1 and J usage is TRBJ2-7; D perhaps matches TRBD1 (6 bases). CDR1 is SQVTM, CDR2 ANQGSEA, per germline. Trimming left V 6 bases short and J 3 bases short, with 24 bases between. The CDR3 runs 16 residues. CDR3 nucleotides: TGCAGCGTAAAAGAAAATTCCGGGACATCTTACTACGAGCAGTACTTC. Its protein product is CSVKENSGTSYYEQYF.

This clonotype showed up just a few times. At one end the junction does not follow the germline gene, possibly because of a read error. The chain combines TRBV6-4 with TRBJ2-1; D possibly corresponds to TRBD2 (5 bases). The CDR3 spans 15 residues. Germline V lookup: CDR1 MRHNA, CDR2 SNTAGT. The CDR3 spells CAGSPDGDSYNEQFF. CDR3 DNA sequence: TGTGCCGGCAGCCCCGACGGGGATTCTTACAATGAGCAGTTCTTC.

In the case of this clonotype: The CDR3 end shows no conserved phenylalanine or tryptophan, and so a read error is likely. It is unclear where the CDR3 begins or ends on the DNA, so no DNA is shown, and the CDR3 is as TCRdb lists it. The chain is built from TRBV7-9 and TRBJ2-2; the table assigns TRBD1, which was not confirmed against the DNA. From germline, CDR1 is SEHNR and CDR2 FQNEAQ (reference sequence). With termini counted, the CDR3 has 18 amino acids. CDR3: CASSPRTGVPANTGELVL.

This clonotype was detected many times. V usage is TRBV14 and J usage is TRBJ1-5, with D hard to call. Germline CDR1 and CDR2: SGHDN and FVKESK. The CDR3 covers 12 residues. V lost 10 bases, J lost 5 bases, and 12 bases lay in between. CDR3 nucleotide sequence: TGTGCCACCCCAAGGATTCATCAGCCCCAGCATTTT. Translation: CATPRIHQPQHF.

This clonotype was detected ten times or more. Written as DNA, the CDR3 is TGTGCCAGCAGCTCCCAAACAGATACGCAGTATTTT. Its protein product is CASSSQTDTQYF. The V call is TRBV7-2, the J call TRBJ2-3; no clear D gene. The CDR3 sequence is 12 residues long. V dropped 4 bases and J dropped 3 bases, with 5 bases sitting between them. Germline CDR1 is SGHTA and CDR2 is FQGNSA.